The sequence of this T cell receptor beta chain was determined in a study of T cells in Graves' hyperthyroidism and ophthalmopathy. RNA transcripts served as the template for amplifying TCR beta CDR3 regions. TCR CDR3 regions were first amplified by RT-PCR with HTBI primers. Each CDR3 protein is one row after TCRdb ran MiXCR on the multiplex PCR reads. This table has around 600,000 distinct CDR3 sequences, roughly 16% appearing once. Sequencing was carried out using blood. The clonotype originates from a middle-aged woman with Graves' ophthalmopathy.

The CDR3 region is CASSLALAGWYEQYF. CDR3 nucleotides: TGCGCCAGCAGCTTAGCACTAGCGGGATGGTACGAGCAGTACTTC. The V and J genes are TRBV5-1 and TRBJ2-7, with TRBD2 identical over 10 bases. With V trimmed by 2 bases and J by 4 bases, 6 bases remained unmatched. The CDR3 extends over 15 amino acids. In germline, CDR1 is SGHRS, CDR2 YFSETQ.